Below are 5 T cell receptor beta chains sequenced from a single sample in a study of technical replicates of blood from a handful of donors. Data came from immunoSEQ multiplex PCR; TCRdb stores just in-frame clones and leaves some out. The repertoire holds fewer than 85,000 clones, with around 96% as singletons. Sequencing was carried out using T cells isolated from PBMCs. The receptors here all came from a human donor in good health.

This clone was counted a single time. CDR3 amino acids: CASSIGRRAVGELFF. CDR3 nucleotides: TGTGCCAGTAGTATAGGAAGGAGGGCCGTCGGGGAGCTGTTTTTT. The chain joins TRBV19 to TRBJ2-2; D possibly corresponds to TRBD2 (6 bases). The V and J ends lost 1 base and 7 bases respectively, with 13 bases between them. Looked up from germline, CDR1 is LNHDA and CDR2 is SQIVND (reference sequence). This CDR3 region has 15 residues. Based on the CDR3 plus reference TRBV19 and TRBJ2-2, the full variable domain is DGGITQSPKYLFRKEGQNVTLSCEQNLNHDAMYWYRQDPGQGLRLIYYSQIVNDFQKGDIAEGYSVSREKKESFPLTVTSAQKNPTAFYLCASSIGRRAVGELFFGEGSRLTVL.

This clone has only one observation. The CDR3 spells CASSLVWSGDNEQFF. The CDR3, as DNA: TGTGCCAGCAGCTTAGTCTGGTCGGGAGATAATGAGCAGTTCTTC. The rearrangement joins TRBV7-3 to TRBJ2-1; a possible D gene is TRBD2 (6 bases). This CDR3 region has 15 residues. Germline CDR1 reads SGHTA; CDR2 reads FQGTGA. With 2 bases removed from V and 7 bases from J, the gap between germline ends came to 15 bases.

CDR3 loop: CASAGRGTGSYEQYF. The DNA for the CDR3 is TGTGCCAGCGCGGGGAGGGGGACAGGATCTTACGAGCAGTACTTC. V is TRBV2 and J is TRBJ2-7; D is possibly TRBD1 (8 bases). Trimming shortened V by 8 bases and J by 4 bases, and 21 bases separated the two germline ends. Germline assignment: CDR1 SNHLY and CDR2 FYNNEI. This CDR3 has 15 residues.

J is TRBJ2-2 and V is TRBV4-1; a weak D match, TRBD2 (5 bases). Per the germline V gene, CDR1 is MGHRA and CDR2 is YSYEKL. The CDR3 is 16 amino acids. V gave up 1 base and J gave up 4 bases, with 13 bases separating them. CDR3 sequence reads: CASSQVTGSATGELFF. The CDR3, as DNA: TGCGCCAGCAGCCAAGTAACGGGGAGTGCCACCGGGGAGCTGTTTTTT.

The V gene is TRBV2, the J gene TRBJ1-3; no clear D gene. CDR1 and CDR2 from the germline V gene are SNHLY and FYNNEI. Trimming left V 8 bases short and J 0 bases short, with 20 bases between. The CDR3 is 17 amino acids. CDR3: CASVNVPEGGSGNTIYF. In nucleotides, the CDR3 is TGTGCCAGCGTTAACGTTCCGGAGGGAGGCTCTGGAAACACCATATATTTT.